The subject of this entry is one T cell receptor (beta chain). Generated by immunoSEQ multiplex PCR, the TCRdb table keeps only in-frame clones and is missing some. The table shows more than 150,000 clones, with around 90% occurring only once. The sample originates from a study of T cell responses to AZD1222 COVID-19 vaccine. The CDR3 runs to 15 residues. The J segment lost 4 bases and the V segment lost 6 bases, leaving 11 bases of the junction unmatched. Germline V gives CDR1 PRHDT, CDR2 FYEKMQ (reference sequence). The J gene is TRBJ2-7, the V gene TRBV13; 8 bases align to TRBD2. This TCR was sampled from an adult who received the AZD1222 COVID-19 vaccine. The sequenced sample was peripheral blood, obtained 28 days after the second AZD1222 dose. CDR3 nucleotide sequence: TGTGCCAGCAGTCACACGGCGGGGGGCCGGTACGAGCAGTACTTC. It specifies CASSHTAGGRYEQYF.